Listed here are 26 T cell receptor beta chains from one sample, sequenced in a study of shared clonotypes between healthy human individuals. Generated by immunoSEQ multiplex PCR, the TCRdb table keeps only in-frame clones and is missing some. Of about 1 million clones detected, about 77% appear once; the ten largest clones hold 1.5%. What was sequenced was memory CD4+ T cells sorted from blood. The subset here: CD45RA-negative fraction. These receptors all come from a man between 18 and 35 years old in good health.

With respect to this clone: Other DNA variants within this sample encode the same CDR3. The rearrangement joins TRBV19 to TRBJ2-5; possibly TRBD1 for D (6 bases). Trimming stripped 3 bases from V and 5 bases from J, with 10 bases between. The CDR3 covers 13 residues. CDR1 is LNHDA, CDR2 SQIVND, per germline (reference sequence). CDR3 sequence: CASSITGRETQYF. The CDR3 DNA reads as TGTGCCAGTAGTATCACAGGGCGGGAGACCCAGTACTTC.

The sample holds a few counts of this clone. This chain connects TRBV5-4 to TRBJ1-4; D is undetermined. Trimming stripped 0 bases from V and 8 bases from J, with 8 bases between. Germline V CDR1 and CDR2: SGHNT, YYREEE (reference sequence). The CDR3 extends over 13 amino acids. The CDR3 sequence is CASSLAAREKLFF. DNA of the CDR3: TGTGCCAGCAGCTTGGCGGCAAGAGAAAAACTGTTTTTT.

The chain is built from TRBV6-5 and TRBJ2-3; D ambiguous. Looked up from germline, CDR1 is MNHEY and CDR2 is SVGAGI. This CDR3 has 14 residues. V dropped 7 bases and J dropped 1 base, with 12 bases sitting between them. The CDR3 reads CASTSNWGTDTQYF. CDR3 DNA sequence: TGTGCCAGCACTTCCAACTGGGGCACAGATACGCAGTATTTT.

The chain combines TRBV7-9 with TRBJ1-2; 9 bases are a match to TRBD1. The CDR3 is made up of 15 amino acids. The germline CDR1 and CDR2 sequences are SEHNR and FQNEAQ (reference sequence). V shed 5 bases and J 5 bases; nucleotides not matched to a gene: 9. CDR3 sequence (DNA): TGTGCCAGCAGCCCCCCCGGGGGACAGGGTTATGGCTACACCTTC. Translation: CASSPPGGQGYGYTF.

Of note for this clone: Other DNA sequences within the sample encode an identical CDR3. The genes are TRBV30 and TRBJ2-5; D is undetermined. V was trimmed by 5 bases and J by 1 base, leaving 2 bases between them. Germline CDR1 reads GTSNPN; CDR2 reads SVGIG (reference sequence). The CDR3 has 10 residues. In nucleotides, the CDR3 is TGTGCCTGGGCCCAAGAGACCCAGTACTTC. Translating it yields CAWAQETQYF.

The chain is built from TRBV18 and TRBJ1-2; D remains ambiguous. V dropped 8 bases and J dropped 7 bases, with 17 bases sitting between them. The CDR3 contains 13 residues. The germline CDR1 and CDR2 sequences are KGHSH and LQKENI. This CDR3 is CASNRDSSVGYTF. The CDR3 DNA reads TGTGCCAGCAACCGGGATTCTTCAGTTGGCTACACCTTC.

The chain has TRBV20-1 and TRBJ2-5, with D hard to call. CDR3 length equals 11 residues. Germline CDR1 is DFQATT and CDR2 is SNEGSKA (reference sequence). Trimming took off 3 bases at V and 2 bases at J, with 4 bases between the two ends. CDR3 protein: CSASPQETQYF. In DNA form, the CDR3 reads TGCAGTGCTAGCCCACAAGAGACCCAGTACTTC.

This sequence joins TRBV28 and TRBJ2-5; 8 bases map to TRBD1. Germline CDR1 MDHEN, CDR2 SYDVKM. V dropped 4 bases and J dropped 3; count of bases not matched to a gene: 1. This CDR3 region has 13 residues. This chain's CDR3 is CASSSGQEETQYF. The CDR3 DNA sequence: TGTGCCAGCAGTTCGGGACAGGAAGAGACCCAGTACTTC.

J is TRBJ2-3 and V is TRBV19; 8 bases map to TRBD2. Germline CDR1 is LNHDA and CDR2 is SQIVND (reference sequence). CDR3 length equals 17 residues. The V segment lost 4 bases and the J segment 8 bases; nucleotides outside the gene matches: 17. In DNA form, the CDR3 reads TGTGCCAGTAGTACCGCCTCTCTAGCGGGCCTCCCGGGTACGCAGTATTTT. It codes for CASSTASLAGLPGTQYF. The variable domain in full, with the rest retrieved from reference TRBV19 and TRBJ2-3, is DGGITQSPKYLFRKEGQNVTLSCEQNLNHDAMYWYRQDPGQGLRLIYYSQIVNDFQKGDIAEGYSVSREKKESFPLTVTSAQKNPTAFYLCASSTASLAGLPGTQYFGPGTRLTVL.

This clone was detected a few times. This chain's CDR3 is CASSEGQPYGYTF. The CDR3 nucleotides are TGTGCCAGCAGTGAAGGACAGCCCTATGGCTACACCTTC. The rearrangement uses TRBV6-1 and TRBJ1-2, with D tentatively TRBD1 (5 bases). The CDR3 loop spans 13 amino acids. The germline V gene encodes CDR1 MNHNS and CDR2 SASEGT. Trimming left V 1 base short and J 4 bases short, with 7 bases between.

CDR3 amino acids: CASSLGPGLANEQFF. In DNA form, the CDR3 reads TGTGCCAGCAGCTTGGGTCCGGGACTAGCGAATGAGCAGTTCTTC. The gene calls are TRBV5-6 and TRBJ2-1, with 10 bases identical to TRBD2. V gave up 0 bases and J gave up 7 bases; unmatched junction bases: 4. The germline V gene encodes CDR1 SGHDT and CDR2 YYEEEE. This CDR3 contains 15 residues.

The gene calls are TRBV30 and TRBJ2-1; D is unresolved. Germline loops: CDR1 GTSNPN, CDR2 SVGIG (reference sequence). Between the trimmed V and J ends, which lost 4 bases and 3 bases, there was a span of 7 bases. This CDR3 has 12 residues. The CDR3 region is CAWIPVYNEQFF. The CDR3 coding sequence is TGTGCCTGGATTCCAGTCTACAATGAGCAGTTCTTC.

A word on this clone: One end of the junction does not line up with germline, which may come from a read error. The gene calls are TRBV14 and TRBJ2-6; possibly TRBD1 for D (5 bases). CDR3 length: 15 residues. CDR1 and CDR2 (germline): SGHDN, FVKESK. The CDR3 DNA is TGTGCCAGCAGCCCGGACCAAACTGGGGCCAACATCCTGACTTTC. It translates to CASSPDQTGANILTF.

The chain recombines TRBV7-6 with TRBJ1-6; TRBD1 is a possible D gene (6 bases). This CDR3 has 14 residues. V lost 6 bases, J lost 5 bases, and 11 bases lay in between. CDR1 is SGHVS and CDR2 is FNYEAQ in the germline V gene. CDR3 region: CASRPGQNNSPLHF. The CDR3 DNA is TGTGCCAGCAGACCCGGACAGAATAATTCACCCCTCCACTTT.

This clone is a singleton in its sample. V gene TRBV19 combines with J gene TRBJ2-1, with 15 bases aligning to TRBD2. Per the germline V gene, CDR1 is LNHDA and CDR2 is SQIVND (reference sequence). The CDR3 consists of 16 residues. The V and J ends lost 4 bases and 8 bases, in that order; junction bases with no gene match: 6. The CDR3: CASSSPGLAGGYEQFF. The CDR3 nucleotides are TGTGCCAGTAGTAGTCCGGGACTAGCGGGAGGATATGAGCAGTTCTTC. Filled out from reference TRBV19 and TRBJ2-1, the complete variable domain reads DGGITQSPKYLFRKEGQNVTLSCEQNLNHDAMYWYRQDPGQGLRLIYYSQIVNDFQKGDIAEGYSVSREKKESFPLTVTSAQKNPTAFYLCASSSPGLAGGYEQFFGPGTRLTVL.

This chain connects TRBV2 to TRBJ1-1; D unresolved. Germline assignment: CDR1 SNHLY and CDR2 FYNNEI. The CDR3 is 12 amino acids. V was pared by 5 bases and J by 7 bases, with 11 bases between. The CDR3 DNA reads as TGTGCCAGCAGTCGCGCGGAGTATGAAGCTTTCTTT. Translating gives CASSRAEYEAFF.

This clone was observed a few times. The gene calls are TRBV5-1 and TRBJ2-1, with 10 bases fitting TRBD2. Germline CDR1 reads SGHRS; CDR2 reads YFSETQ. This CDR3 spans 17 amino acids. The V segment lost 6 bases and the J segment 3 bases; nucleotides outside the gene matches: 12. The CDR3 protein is CASTPGTSVGGYNEQFF. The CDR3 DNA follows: TGCGCCAGCACCCCCGGGACTAGCGTCGGGGGCTACAATGAGCAGTTCTTC. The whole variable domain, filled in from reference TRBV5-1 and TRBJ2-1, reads KAGVTQTPRYLIKTRGQQVTLSCSPISGHRSVSWYQQTPGQGLQFLFEYFSETQRNKGNFPGRFSGRQFSNSRSEMNVSTLELGDSALYLCASTPGTSVGGYNEQFFGPGTRLTVL.

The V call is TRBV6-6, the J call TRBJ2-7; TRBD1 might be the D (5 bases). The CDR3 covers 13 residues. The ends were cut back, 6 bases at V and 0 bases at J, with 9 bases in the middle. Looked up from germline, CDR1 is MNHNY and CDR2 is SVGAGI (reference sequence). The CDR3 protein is CASRYTGSYEQYF. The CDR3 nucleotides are TGTGCCAGCAGATATACAGGCTCCTACGAGCAGTACTTC.

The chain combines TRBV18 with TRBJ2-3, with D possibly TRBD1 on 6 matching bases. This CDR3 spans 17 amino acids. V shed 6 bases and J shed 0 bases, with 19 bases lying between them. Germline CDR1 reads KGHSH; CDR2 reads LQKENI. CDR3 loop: CASSSQRTAWSTDTQYF. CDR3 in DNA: TGTGCCAGCTCCTCACAAAGGACAGCTTGGAGCACAGATACGCAGTATTTT.

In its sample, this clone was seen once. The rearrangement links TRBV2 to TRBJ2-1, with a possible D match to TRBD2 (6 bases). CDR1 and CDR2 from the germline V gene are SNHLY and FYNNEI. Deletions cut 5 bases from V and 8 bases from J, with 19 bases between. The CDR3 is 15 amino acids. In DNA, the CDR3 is TGTGCCAGCAGTCTCCGGGAGAGTCTCCCGCATGAGCAGTTCTTC. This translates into CASSLRESLPHEQFF.

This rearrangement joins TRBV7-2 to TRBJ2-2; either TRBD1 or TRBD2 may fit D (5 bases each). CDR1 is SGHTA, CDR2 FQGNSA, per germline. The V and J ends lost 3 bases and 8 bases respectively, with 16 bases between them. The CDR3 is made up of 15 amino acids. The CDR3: CASSLNGMGVGELFF. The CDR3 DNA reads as TGTGCCAGCAGCTTGAACGGGATGGGGGTTGGGGAGCTGTTTTTT. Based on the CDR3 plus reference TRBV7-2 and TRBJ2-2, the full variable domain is GAGVSQSPSNKVTEKGKDVELRCDPISGHTALYWYRQSLGQGLEFLIYFQGNSAPDKSGLPSDRFSAERTGGSVSTLTIQRTQQEDSAVYLCASSLNGMGVGELFFGEGSRLTVL.

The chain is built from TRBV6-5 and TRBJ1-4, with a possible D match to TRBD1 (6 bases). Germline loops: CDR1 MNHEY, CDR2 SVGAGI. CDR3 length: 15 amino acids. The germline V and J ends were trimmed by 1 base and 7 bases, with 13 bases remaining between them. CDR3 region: CASSYFDRRTEKLFF. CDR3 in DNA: TGTGCCAGCAGTTACTTCGACAGGCGAACTGAAAAACTGTTTTTT.

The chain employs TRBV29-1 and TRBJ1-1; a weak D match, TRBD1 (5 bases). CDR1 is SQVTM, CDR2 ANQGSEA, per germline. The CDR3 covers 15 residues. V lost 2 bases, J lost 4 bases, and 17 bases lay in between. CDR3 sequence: CSVENRLSAGTEAFF. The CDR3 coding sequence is TGCAGCGTTGAAAACAGGCTGTCTGCGGGCACTGAAGCTTTCTTT. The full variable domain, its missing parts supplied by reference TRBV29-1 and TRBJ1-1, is SAVISQKPSRDICQRGTSLTIQCQVDSQVTMMFWYRQQPGQSLTLIATANQGSEATYESGFVIDKFPISRPNLTFSTLTVSNMSPEDSSIYLCSVENRLSAGTEAFFGQGTRLTVV.

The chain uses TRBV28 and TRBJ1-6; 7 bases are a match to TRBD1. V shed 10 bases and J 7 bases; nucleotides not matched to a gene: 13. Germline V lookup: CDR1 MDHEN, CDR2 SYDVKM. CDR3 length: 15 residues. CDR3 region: CATRWADRLNSPLHF. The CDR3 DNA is TGTGCCACCCGATGGGCGGACAGGTTAAATTCACCCCTCCACTTT.

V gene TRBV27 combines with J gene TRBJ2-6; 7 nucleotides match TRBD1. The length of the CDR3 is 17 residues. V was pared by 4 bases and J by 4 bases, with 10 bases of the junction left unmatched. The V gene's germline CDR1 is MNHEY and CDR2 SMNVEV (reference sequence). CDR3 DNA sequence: TGTGCCAGCAGTTCATTGAACAGGGGTCTGGGGGCCAACGTCCTGACTTTC. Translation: CASSSLNRGLGANVLTF.

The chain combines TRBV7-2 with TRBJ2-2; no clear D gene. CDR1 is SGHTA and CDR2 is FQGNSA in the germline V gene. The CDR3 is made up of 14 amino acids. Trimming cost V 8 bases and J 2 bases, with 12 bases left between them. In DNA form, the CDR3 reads TGTGCCAGCGGACGGGTAGCCAACACCGGGGAGCTGTTTTTT. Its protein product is CASGRVANTGELFF.